The rows below give T cell receptor beta chains drawn from one sample of a study of blood T cell repertoires in COVID-19. Sequencing used immunoSEQ multiplex PCR; TCRdb keeps in-frame clones, though not all of them. The table has roughly 17,000 clones, about 81% seen once. The sequencing sample was made of peripheral blood. Source of these receptors: a man aged 60 to 69 with acute or convalescent COVID-19. CDR3s include the opening cysteine and the closing phenylalanine or tryptophan. D genes are given only for firm matches. Size tells how often a clone was seen (once, few, many) or the class of an expanded clone, and some rows leave it out.

clone_size	j_call	d_call	v_call	cdr3_nt	cdr3_aa
NA	TRBJ2-3	TRBD2	TRBV7-6	TGTGCCAGCAGCCCGACTAGCGGGGAAAGCACAGATACGCAGTATTTT	CASSPTSGESTDTQYF
NA	TRBJ1-2	NA	TRBV6-5	TGTGCCAGTTTCACGGGGGGCGCCGGCTATGGCTACACCTTC	CASFTGGAGYGYTF
NA	TRBJ1-2	NA	TRBV18	TGTGCCAGCTCACCACCGTCCGGACAAAGAGATGGCTACACCTTC	CASSPPSGQRDGYTF
NA	TRBJ2-1	NA	TRBV7-9	TGTGCCAGCAGCTCCGGGAACTACAATGAGCAGTTCTTC	CASSSGNYNEQFF
once	TRBJ1-4	NA	TRBV18	TGTGCCAGCTCACCACAGGGAGTAACTAATGAAAAACTGTTTTTT	CASSPQGVTNEKLFF
NA	TRBJ2-3	NA	TRBV5-1	TGCGCCAGCAGCTTGGGGGTAGCTAGCACAGATACGCAGTATTTT	CASSLGVASTDTQYF
once	TRBJ1-2	NA	TRBV4-1	TGCGCCAGCAGCCAAGAACAGATCGGGCGCGGGGGCTACACCTTC	CASSQEQIGRGGYTF
NA	TRBJ2-1	NA	TRBV27	TGTGCCAGCAAGAGTGCCTTTCCCTACAATGAGCAGTTCTTC	CASKSAFPYNEQFF
NA	TRBJ1-2	NA	TRBV27	TGTGCCAGCAGTTACGGTGGAGGAGCTCTCGGCTACACCTTC	CASSYGGGALGYTF
few	TRBJ2-2	NA	TRBV18	TGTGCCAGCTCACCACTTGGGCAGACGAACACCGGGGAGCTGTTTTTT	CASSPLGQTNTGELFF
NA	TRBJ2-3	TRBD1	TRBV24-1	TGTGCCACCAGTGACCTAAGGACAGGGGGCGCAGATACGCAGTATTTT	CATSDLRTGGADTQYF
few	TRBJ2-1	NA	TRBV4-2	TGTGCCAGCAGCCCAGAGGATACGAGGGACAATGAGCAGTTCTTC	CASSPEDTRDNEQFF
NA	TRBJ1-1	NA	TRBV6-1	TGTGCCAGCAGGGAAAATGGGCCACTTTTCTTT	CASRENGPLFF
once	TRBJ2-5	NA	TRBV4-1	TGCGCCAGCAGCCAACAGGGGGGCCTCCCAGAGACCCAGTACTTC	CASSQQGGLPETQYF
NA	TRBJ1-2	NA	TRBV6-5	TGTGCCAGCAGCGTCGGACAGTCTTTCTATGGCTACACCTTC	CASSVGQSFYGYTF
NA	TRBJ1-1	TRBD1	TRBV5-1	TGCGCCAGCAGCTTGGGCTGGACAGGGGTTGCTGAAGCTTTCTTT	CASSLGWTGVAEAFF
NA	TRBJ2-3	TRBD1	TRBV29-1	TGCAGCGTCCGGGACAGGGGGAACACAGATACGCAGTATTTT	CSVRDRGNTDTQYF
NA	TRBJ2-3	NA	TRBV4-1	TGCGCCACCCGGGGGGCGCTGGGCACAGATACGCAGTATTTT	CATRGALGTDTQYF
NA	TRBJ1-3	NA	TRBV18	TGTGCCAGCTCACCAGGGCAAGCCGGCTCTGGAAACACCATATATTTT	CASSPGQAGSGNTIYF
NA	TRBJ2-2	TRBD1	TRBV14	TGTGCCAGCAGCCTGGGACAGGGCTTACTCAGGCGCGCCGGGGAGCTGTTTTTT	CASSLGQGLLRRAGELFF
NA	TRBJ2-7	NA	TRBV6-5	TGTGCCAGCCGGAGGGACCCTGCCTACGAGCAGTACTTC	CASRRDPAYEQYF
few	TRBJ1-1	NA	TRBV5-1	TGCGCCAGCAGCTTGGCCAGAGGGAACACTGAAGCTTTCTTT	CASSLARGNTEAFF
few	TRBJ1-1	NA	TRBV19	TGTGCCAGTAGTATTTCTCAGGGTTATACTGAAGCTTTCTTT	CASSISQGYTEAFF
NA	TRBJ2-7	NA	TRBV15	TGTGCTACGTTATCCGATAGGGAGGCCTACGAGCAGTACTTC	CATLSDREAYEQYF
few	TRBJ1-6	NA	TRBV6-4	TGTGCCAGCAGTGACGAGTTGAGGTCACCCCTCCACTTT	CASSDELRSPLHF
few	TRBJ1-2	NA	TRBV4-1	TGCGCCAGCAGCCAAGATCCGGGAGGCTACTATGGCTACACCTTC	CASSQDPGGYYGYTF
NA	TRBJ2-5	NA	TRBV7-2	TGTGCCAGCAGCTCGCTACAGGGCGGATGGGAGACCCAGTACTTC	CASSSLQGGWETQYF
few	TRBJ1-3	NA	TRBV5-4	TGTGCCAGCAGCTCCGCGGACATTAACAGCCCCCTCTCTGGAAACACCATATATTTT	CASSSADINSPLSGNTIYF
NA	TRBJ1-1	TRBD1	TRBV6-5	TGTGCCAGCAGTCCCCGGGACAGCCAGATAGCTTTCTTT	CASSPRDSQIAFF
NA	TRBJ2-2	TRBD2	TRBV29-1	TGCAGCGTTGCCCTAGCGGGGGATTACACCGGGGAGCTGTTTTTT	CSVALAGDYTGELFF
NA	TRBJ1-1	NA	TRBV19	TGTGCCTCTCGGACATCTAGGATGAACACTGAAGCTTTCTTT	CASRTSRMNTEAFF
NA	TRBJ2-5	TRBD2	TRBV11-2	TGTGCCAGCAGCTTACGCGGGGGGGTGGAGACCCAGTACTTC	CASSLRGGVETQYF